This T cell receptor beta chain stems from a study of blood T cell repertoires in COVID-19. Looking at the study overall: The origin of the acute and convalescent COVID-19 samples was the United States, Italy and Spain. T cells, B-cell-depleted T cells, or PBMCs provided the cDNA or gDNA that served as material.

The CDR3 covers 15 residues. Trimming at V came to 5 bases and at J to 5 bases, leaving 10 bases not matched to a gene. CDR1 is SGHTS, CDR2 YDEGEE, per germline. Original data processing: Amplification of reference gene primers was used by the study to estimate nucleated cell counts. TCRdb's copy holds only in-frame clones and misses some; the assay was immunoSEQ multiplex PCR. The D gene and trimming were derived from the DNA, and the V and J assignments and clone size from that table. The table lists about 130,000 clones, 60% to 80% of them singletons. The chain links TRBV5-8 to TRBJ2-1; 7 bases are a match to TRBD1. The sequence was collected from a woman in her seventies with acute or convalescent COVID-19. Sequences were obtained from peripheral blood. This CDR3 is CASRPTGQLDNEQFF. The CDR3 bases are TGTGCCAGCAGGCCGACGGGACAGCTCGACAATGAGCAGTTCTTC.